These T cell receptor beta chains were read from a single sample in a study of blood T cell repertoires in COVID-19. The assay was immunoSEQ multiplex PCR, and TCRdb's table has in-frame clones only and misses some. The sample carries approximately 150,000 clones, approximately 88% recorded once. Sequenced sample: peripheral blood. Source of these receptors: a man aged 60-69 years with active or convalescent COVID-19. The CDR3 runs from the conserved cysteine through the conserved F or W. The order of the fields is CDR3 protein, CDR3 DNA, D gene, clone size, V gene, J gene. D genes are given only for firm matches. For some rows the clone size is stated as once, few or many, or as a class when expanded; others skip it.

cdr3_aa: CASSLAGDYGYTF
cdr3_nt: TGTGCCAGCAGTTTAGCGGGGGACTATGGCTACACCTTC
d_call: -
clone_size: -
v_call: TRBV28
j_call: TRBJ1-2

cdr3_aa: CASTPGQATNEKLFF
cdr3_nt: TGCGCCAGCACCCCGGGACAGGCAACTAATGAAAAACTGTTTTTT
d_call: TRBD1
clone_size: -
v_call: TRBV10-2
j_call: TRBJ1-4

cdr3_aa: CASSNLRGTSGNTIYF
cdr3_nt: TGTGCCAGCTCAAACCTCAGGGGGACATCGGGAAACACCATATATTTT
d_call: TRBD1
clone_size: -
v_call: TRBV18
j_call: TRBJ1-3

cdr3_aa: CASSVDRGSLEQYF
cdr3_nt: TGTGCCAGCAGTGTGGACAGGGGATCCCTCGAGCAGTACTTC
d_call: TRBD1
clone_size: -
v_call: TRBV25-1
j_call: TRBJ2-7

cdr3_aa: CTSSQDEGQTTDTQYF
cdr3_nt: TGCACCAGCAGCCAAGATGAAGGACAAACCACAGATACGCAGTATTTT
d_call: -
clone_size: -
v_call: TRBV1
j_call: TRBJ2-3

cdr3_aa: CASSPAAMVSYNEQFF
cdr3_nt: TGTGCCAGCAGCCCCGCTGCTATGGTCTCCTACAATGAGCAGTTCTTC
d_call: -
clone_size: -
v_call: TRBV7-2
j_call: TRBJ2-1

cdr3_aa: CASSEGRDSSIYGYTF
cdr3_nt: TGTGCCAGCAGTGAAGGCCGGGACAGCTCAATCTATGGCTACACCTTC
d_call: TRBD1
clone_size: -
v_call: TRBV2
j_call: TRBJ1-2

cdr3_aa: CASNSPGIANTGELFF
cdr3_nt: TGTGCCAGCAATTCCCCAGGGATAGCGAACACCGGGGAGCTGTTTTTT
d_call: -
clone_size: -
v_call: TRBV28
j_call: TRBJ2-2

cdr3_aa: CAIRPGQGGRTEAFF
cdr3_nt: TGTGCCATCAGGCCTGGACAGGGAGGAAGAACTGAAGCTTTCTTT
d_call: TRBD1
clone_size: -
v_call: TRBV10-3
j_call: TRBJ1-1

cdr3_aa: CASSHGTKDNEQFF
cdr3_nt: TGTGCCAGCAGCCACGGGACTAAAGACAATGAGCAGTTCTTC
d_call: TRBD2
clone_size: -
v_call: TRBV9
j_call: TRBJ2-1

cdr3_aa: CASSRGSSYNEQFF
cdr3_nt: TGTGCCAGCAGCAGGGGGAGTTCCTACAATGAGCAGTTCTTC
d_call: -
clone_size: -
v_call: TRBV5-6
j_call: TRBJ2-1

cdr3_aa: CASSQQGKDYGYTF
cdr3_nt: TGTGCCAGCAGCCAGCAGGGAAAAGACTATGGCTACACCTTC
d_call: -
clone_size: -
v_call: TRBV5-6
j_call: TRBJ1-2

cdr3_aa: CASSILGLAGAGTDTQYF
cdr3_nt: TGTGCCAGTAGTATACTCGGACTAGCGGGAGCGGGTACAGATACGCAGTATTTT
d_call: TRBD2
clone_size: -
v_call: TRBV19
j_call: TRBJ2-3

cdr3_aa: CASSLAGQEPGSPLHF
cdr3_nt: TGTGCCAGCAGCTTAGCGGGACAGGAACCAGGTTCACCCCTCCACTTT
d_call: TRBD1
clone_size: -
v_call: TRBV7-9
j_call: TRBJ1-6

cdr3_aa: CATSVDFGAGSSYNEQFF
cdr3_nt: TGTGCCACCAGTGTCGATTTCGGAGCGGGGAGCTCCTACAATGAGCAGTTCTTC
d_call: TRBD2
clone_size: -
v_call: TRBV24-1
j_call: TRBJ2-1

cdr3_aa: CASSYSMAGINEQYF
cdr3_nt: TGTGCCAGCAGTTACTCGATGGCAGGGATCAACGAGCAGTACTTC
d_call: -
clone_size: -
v_call: TRBV6-5
j_call: TRBJ2-7

cdr3_aa: CASSLLSRDEQYF
cdr3_nt: TGTGCCAGCAGCTTACTCTCCCGGGACGAGCAGTACTTC
d_call: -
clone_size: few
v_call: TRBV7-6
j_call: TRBJ2-7

cdr3_aa: CAISADTTYEQYF
cdr3_nt: TGTGCCATCAGTGCGGACACCACCTACGAGCAGTACTTC
d_call: -
clone_size: -
v_call: TRBV10-3
j_call: TRBJ2-7

cdr3_aa: CATSDLQGSGTLDTQYF
cdr3_nt: TGTGCCACCAGTGATTTGCAAGGGAGCGGGACCCTCGATACGCAGTATTTT
d_call: TRBD2
clone_size: -
v_call: TRBV24-1
j_call: TRBJ2-3

cdr3_aa: CASSLDAGSYNEQFF
cdr3_nt: TGCGCCAGCAGCTTGGATGCGGGCTCCTACAATGAGCAGTTCTTC
d_call: -
clone_size: -
v_call: TRBV5-1
j_call: TRBJ2-1

cdr3_aa: CASSPGAGNEKLFF
cdr3_nt: TGTGCCAGCTCACCGGGGGCAGGGAATGAAAAACTGTTTTTT
d_call: -
clone_size: -
v_call: TRBV18
j_call: TRBJ1-4

cdr3_aa: CASSTLSGRSYNEQFF
cdr3_nt: TGTGCCAGCAGTACCCTCAGCGGGAGAAGCTACAATGAGCAGTTCTTC
d_call: TRBD2
clone_size: -
v_call: TRBV28
j_call: TRBJ2-1

cdr3_aa: CASSQPPDRRETQYF
cdr3_nt: TGTGCCAGCAGCCAACCTCCGGACAGGAGGGAGACCCAGTACTTC
d_call: TRBD1
clone_size: -
v_call: TRBV14
j_call: TRBJ2-5

cdr3_aa: CASSVGGDPSYEQYF
cdr3_nt: TGTGCCAGCAGCGTAGGCGGGGATCCCTCCTACGAGCAGTACTTC
d_call: -
clone_size: -
v_call: TRBV9
j_call: TRBJ2-7

cdr3_aa: CASSQVTSGREKGLEQYF
cdr3_nt: TGTGCCAGCAGCCAAGTCACTAGCGGACGAGAGAAGGGGCTCGAGCAGTACTTC
d_call: TRBD2
clone_size: -
v_call: TRBV3-1/TRBV3-2
j_call: TRBJ2-7